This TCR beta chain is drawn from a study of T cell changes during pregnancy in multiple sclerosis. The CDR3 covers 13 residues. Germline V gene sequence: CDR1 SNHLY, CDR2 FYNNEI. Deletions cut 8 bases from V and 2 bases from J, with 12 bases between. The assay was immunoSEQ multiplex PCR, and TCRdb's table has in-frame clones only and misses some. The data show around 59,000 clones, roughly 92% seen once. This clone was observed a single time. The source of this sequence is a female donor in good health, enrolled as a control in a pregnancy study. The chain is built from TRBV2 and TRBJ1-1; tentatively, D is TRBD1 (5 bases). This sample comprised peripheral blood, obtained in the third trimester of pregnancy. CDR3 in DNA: TGTGCCAGCTTCGGCAGGGCAAACACTGAAGCTTTCTTT. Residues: CASFGRANTEAFF.